The rows below give T cell receptor beta chains drawn from one sample of a study of T-cell reconstitution after alpha-beta-depleted transplantation in children. TCRdb independently ran MiXCR on the PCR reads; one entry per CDR3 protein. The sample includes about 240,000 distinct CDR3 sequences, roughly 24% of them seen just once. The material was PBMCs, obtained before TCRalphabeta/CD19-depleted stem cell transplant. The receptor set was obtained from a girl aged 2 to 9 with Fanconi anemia, due to receive a stem cell transplant. The CDR3 runs from the conserved cysteine through the conserved F or W. Fields, in order: CDR3 protein, CDR3 DNA, V gene, D gene, clone size, J gene. The D gene is left open where the match is weak. Expanded clones are given a class, and other clones once, few, many or no size at all.

CSADWEGLYNEQFF	TGCAGTGCCGACTGGGAGGGCTTATACAATGAGCAGTTCTTC	TRBV20-1	TRBD2	NA	TRBJ2-1
CASSLDRGWGETQYF	TGTGCCAGCAGCTTAGACAGGGGATGGGGAGAGACCCAGTACTTC	TRBV7-2	TRBD1	few	TRBJ2-5
CASSLTGTGRKVSGYTF	TGTGCCAGCAGCTTGACCGGGACAGGGCGGAAGGTCTCTGGCTACACCTTC	TRBV7-2	TRBD1	NA	TRBJ1-2
CSVEDYTDTQYF	TGCAGCGTTGAAGACTACACAGATACGCAGTATTTT	TRBV29-1	NA	many	TRBJ2-3
CSVEGAMAGELNSYNEQFF	TGCAGCGTTGAAGGGGCGATGGCGGGAGAACTAAACTCCTACAATGAGCAGTTCTTC	TRBV29-1	TRBD2	few	TRBJ2-1
CSEATQYF	TGCAGCGAAGCGACCCAGTACTTC	TRBV29-1	NA	NA	TRBJ2-5
CSVEEVQGRADTQYF	TGCAGCGTTGAAGAGGTGCAGGGTAGGGCAGATACGCAGTATTTT	TRBV29-1	NA	NA	TRBJ2-3
CASSSRLVYEQYF	TGTGCCAGCAGTTCCCGATTAGTGTACGAGCAGTACTTC	TRBV12-3/TRBV12-4	NA	many	TRBJ2-7
CSVVFAGRAGNTIYF	TGCAGCGTTGTTTTCGCTGGCAGGGCTGGAAACACCATATATTTT	TRBV29-1	NA	many	TRBJ1-3
CSARDASSGQETQYF	TGCAGTGCTAGAGATGCGTCCTCGGGGCAAGAGACCCAGTACTTC	TRBV20-1	NA	NA	TRBJ2-5
CAWSELSEQYF	TGTGCCTGGAGTGAACTAAGCGAGCAGTACTTC	TRBV30	NA	few	TRBJ2-7
CASSLPGLEWNEQFF	TGTGCCAGCAGTCTACCGGGACTAGAGTGGAATGAGCAGTTCTTC	TRBV28	TRBD2	NA	TRBJ2-1
CASSWGVGYNEQFF	TGTGCCAGCAGTTGGGGGGTCGGGTACAATGAGCAGTTCTTC	TRBV6-5	NA	many	TRBJ2-1
CSASRSPSQETQYF	TGCAGTGCTAGTAGATCTCCTAGCCAAGAGACCCAGTACTTC	TRBV20-1	NA	NA	TRBJ2-5
CSARSGTANEKLFF	TGCAGTGCTCGATCAGGGACGGCTAATGAAAAACTGTTTTTT	TRBV20-1	NA	NA	TRBJ1-4
CASEQLPGANVLTF	TGTGCCAGCGAACAGCTACCTGGGGCCAACGTCCTGACTTTC	TRBV28	NA	NA	TRBJ2-6
CASSILAGGGQGGQYF	TGTGCCAGCAGCATACTAGCGGGAGGGGGACAGGGTGGGCAGTATTTT	TRBV28	TRBD2	NA	TRBJ2-3
CASTLTGGGPRDEQFF	TGTGCCAGCACCCTGACGGGGGGAGGGCCGCGCGATGAGCAGTTCTTC	TRBV12-3/TRBV12-4	TRBD2	NA	TRBJ2-1
CASSLSRYTGELFF	TGTGCCAGCAGCTTAAGTCGGTACACCGGGGAGCTGTTTTTT	TRBV7-7	NA	few	TRBJ2-2
CSATEWKGYNEQFF	TGCAGTGCTACAGAGTGGAAGGGATACAATGAGCAGTTCTTC	TRBV20-1	NA	many	TRBJ2-1
CASSQYRFVGELFF	TGTGCCAGCAGCCAATATAGATTTGTCGGGGAGCTGTTTTTT	TRBV4-2	NA	many	TRBJ2-2
CASSLVGASGRLYEQYF	TGTGCCAGCAGTTTAGTAGGGGCTAGCGGGAGGCTATACGAGCAGTACTTC	TRBV27	TRBD2	many	TRBJ2-7
CASTPRQGKQYF	TGTGCCAGCACACCAAGACAGGGGAAGCAGTATTTT	TRBV2	TRBD1	NA	TRBJ2-3
CASSRSAPSTYTQYF	TGTGCCAGCAGCAGGAGTGCGCCTAGCACATATACGCAGTATTTT	TRBV7-2	NA	NA	TRBJ2-3
CASSLSASGRGYYEQYF	TGTGCCAGCAGTTTATCGGCTAGCGGGAGGGGGTACTACGAGCAGTACTTC	TRBV27	TRBD2	many	TRBJ2-7
CASSRGQGGSYNSPLHF	TGCGCCAGCAGCAGAGGACAAGGTGGCTCCTATAATTCACCCCTCCACTTT	TRBV5-1	NA	many	TRBJ1-6
CASSLGQGLATQYF	TGCGCCAGCAGCTTGGGGCAAGGGCTCGCTACGCAGTATTTT	TRBV5-1	NA	many	TRBJ2-3
CASSAGGTADTQYF	TGTGCCAGCTCGGCGGGAGGAACCGCAGATACGCAGTATTTT	TRBV11-2	TRBD2	few	TRBJ2-3
CASSFRAGTADTQYF	TGTGCCAGCAGTTTTCGGGCAGGGACGGCAGATACGCAGTATTTT	TRBV12-3/TRBV12-4	NA	few	TRBJ2-3
CASSPTASRELFF	TGTGCCAGCAGCCCGACGGCCAGCCGGGAGCTGTTTTTT	TRBV7-3	NA	NA	TRBJ2-2
CSVNVAYEQYF	TGCAGCGTTAATGTAGCCTACGAGCAGTACTTC	TRBV29-1	NA	NA	TRBJ2-7
CASSVAGQNNEQFF	TGTGCCAGCAGCGTAGCAGGCCAGAACAATGAGCAGTTCTTC	TRBV9	NA	NA	TRBJ2-1
CASRGTWVPYF	TGTGCCAGCAGGGGGACTTGGGTTCCGTACTTC	TRBV6-2/TRBV6-3	NA	many	TRBJ2-7
CATSDIRGKGDEQFF	TGTGCCACCAGTGATATTAGGGGGAAGGGCGATGAGCAGTTCTTC	TRBV24-1	NA	NA	TRBJ2-1
CAISELAGGYNEQFF	TGTGCCATCAGTGAACTAGCGGGGGGATACAATGAGCAGTTCTTC	TRBV10-3	TRBD2	many	TRBJ2-1
CASSARDTYSPLHF	TGTGCCAGCTCAGCCCGGGACACTTATTCACCCCTCCACTTT	TRBV18	NA	few	TRBJ1-6
CSVSYSNWGSYEQYF	TGCAGCGTTTCCTACTCTAACTGGGGTTCTTACGAGCAGTACTTC	TRBV29-1	NA	many	TRBJ2-7
CSVEAQGTSYGYTF	TGCAGCGTTGAAGCCCAGGGTACTTCTTATGGCTACACCTTC	TRBV29-1	NA	NA	TRBJ1-2
CASSQEVAGSADTQYF	TGTGCCAGCAGCCAAGAGGTAGCGGGGTCGGCAGATACGCAGTATTTT	TRBV3-1	TRBD2	many	TRBJ2-3
CSVASPDRLYNEQFF	TGCAGCGTCGCAAGCCCGGACCGCCTCTACAATGAGCAGTTCTTC	TRBV29-1	NA	many	TRBJ2-1
CASSRDREANTEAFF	TGTGCCAGCTCACGGGACAGGGAAGCGAACACTGAAGCTTTCTTT	TRBV18	TRBD1	NA	TRBJ1-1
CSARYRVSDGFF	TGCAGTGCTAGATACAGGGTTTCGGATGGGTTCTTC	TRBV20-1	NA	many	TRBJ2-1
CATSQHFYGKSPYEQYF	TGTGCCACCAGCCAACACTTTTACGGTAAATCTCCCTACGAGCAGTACTTC	TRBV15	NA	few	TRBJ2-7
CASGIHEQFF	TGTGCCAGCGGAATACATGAGCAGTTCTTC	TRBV27	NA	NA	TRBJ2-1
CSARQGEMDYTF	TGCAGTGCCCGACAGGGGGAAATGGACTACACCTTC	TRBV20-1	TRBD1	many	TRBJ1-2